This paragraph covers one TCR beta chain sequence. The data originate from a study of patients and donors after allogeneic stem cell transplantation. TCRdb fed the RT-PCR reads into MiXCR, producing one record per CDR3 protein. This sample has roughly 940,000 distinct CDR3 sequences, with approximately 19% found just once. The sequenced sample was blood, either unsorted or a sorted T cell fraction (not recorded which). The TCR originated in a human donor who was either an allogeneic HSCT recipient or a stem cell or donor lymphocyte infusion donor (not recorded which). It is not recorded whose cells these are; they may come from a transplant donor.

CDR3 sequence (DNA): TGTGCCAGCAGCGTAGACGTGACAGGGCTAGCCAAAAACATTCAGTACTTC. Translated, it gives CASSVDVTGLAKNIQYF. This sequence joins TRBV9 and TRBJ2-4, with 7 nucleotides matching TRBD1. V shed 0 bases and J 0 bases; nucleotides not matched to a gene: 6. Germline V gives CDR1 SGDLS, CDR2 YYNGEE. The CDR3 runs to 17 residues.